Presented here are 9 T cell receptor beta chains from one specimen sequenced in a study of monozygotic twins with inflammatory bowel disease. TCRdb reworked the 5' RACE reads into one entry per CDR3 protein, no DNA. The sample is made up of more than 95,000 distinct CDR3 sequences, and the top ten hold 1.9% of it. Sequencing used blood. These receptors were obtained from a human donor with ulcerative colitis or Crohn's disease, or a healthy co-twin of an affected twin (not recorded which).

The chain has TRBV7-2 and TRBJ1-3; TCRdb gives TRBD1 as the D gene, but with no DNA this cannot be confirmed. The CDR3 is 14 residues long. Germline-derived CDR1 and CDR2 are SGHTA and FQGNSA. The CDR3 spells CASTYRGSGNTIYF.

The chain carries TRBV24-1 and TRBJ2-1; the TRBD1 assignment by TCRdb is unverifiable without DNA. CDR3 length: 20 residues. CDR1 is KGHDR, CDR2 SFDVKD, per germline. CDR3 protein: CATSDPGQGASGFSYNEQFF.

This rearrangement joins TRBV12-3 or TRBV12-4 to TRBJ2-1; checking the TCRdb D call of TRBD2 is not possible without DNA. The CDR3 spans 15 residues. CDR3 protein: CATAGGQEAYNEQFF.

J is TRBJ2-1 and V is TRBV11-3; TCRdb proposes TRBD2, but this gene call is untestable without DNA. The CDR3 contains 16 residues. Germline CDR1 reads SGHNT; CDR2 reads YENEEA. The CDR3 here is CASSLDRLAGGNEQFF.

This chain's CDR3 is CASAGWDQPQHF. The rearrangement links TRBV6-6 to TRBJ1-5. There are 12 residues in the CDR3. The germline V gene has CDR1 MNHNY and CDR2 SVGAGI (reference sequence).

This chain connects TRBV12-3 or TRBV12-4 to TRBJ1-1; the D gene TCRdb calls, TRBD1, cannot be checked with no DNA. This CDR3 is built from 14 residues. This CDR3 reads CASTRTAVNTEAFF.

The CDR3 loop reads CASSQAGQEGNYGYTF. The V and J genes are TRBV4-2 and TRBJ1-2; TCRdb selects TRBD1, and the lack of DNA leaves this call unchecked. Germline assignment: CDR1 LGHNA and CDR2 YNFKEQ. The CDR3 loop spans 16 amino acids.

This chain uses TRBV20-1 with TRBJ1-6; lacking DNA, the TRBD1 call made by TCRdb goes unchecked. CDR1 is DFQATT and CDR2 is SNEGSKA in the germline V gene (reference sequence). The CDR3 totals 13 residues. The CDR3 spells CSTPTGGQTPLHF.

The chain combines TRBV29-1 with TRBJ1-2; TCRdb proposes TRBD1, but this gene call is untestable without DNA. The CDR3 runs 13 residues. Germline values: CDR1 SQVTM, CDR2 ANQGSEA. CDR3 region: CSVAPQGAFGYTF. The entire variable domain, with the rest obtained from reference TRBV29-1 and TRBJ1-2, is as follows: SAVISQKPSRDICQRGTSLTIQCQVDSQVTMMFWYRQQPGQSLTLIATANQGSEATYESGFVIDKFPISRPNLTFSTLTVSNMSPEDSSIYLCSVAPQGAFGYTFGSGTRLTVV.